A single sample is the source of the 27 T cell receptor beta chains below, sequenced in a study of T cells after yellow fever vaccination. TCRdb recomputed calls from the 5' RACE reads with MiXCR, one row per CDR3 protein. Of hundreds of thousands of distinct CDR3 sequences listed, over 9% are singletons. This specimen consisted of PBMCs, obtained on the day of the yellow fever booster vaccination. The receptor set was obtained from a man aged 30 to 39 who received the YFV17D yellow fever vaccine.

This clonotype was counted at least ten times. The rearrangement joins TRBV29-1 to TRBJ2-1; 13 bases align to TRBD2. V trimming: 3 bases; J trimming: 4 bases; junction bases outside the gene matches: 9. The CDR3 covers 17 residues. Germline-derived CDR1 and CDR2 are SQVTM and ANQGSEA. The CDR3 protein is CSVDRLAGGLRYNEQFF. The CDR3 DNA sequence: TGCAGCGTTGATAGACTAGCGGGAGGATTAAGGTACAATGAGCAGTTCTTC.

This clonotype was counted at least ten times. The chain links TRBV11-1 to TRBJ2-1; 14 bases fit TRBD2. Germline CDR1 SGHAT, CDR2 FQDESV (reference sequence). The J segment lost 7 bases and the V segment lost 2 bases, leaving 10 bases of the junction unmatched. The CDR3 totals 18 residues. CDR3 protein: CASSLPIRLAGGRNEQFF. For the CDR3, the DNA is TGTGCCAGCAGCTTACCCATCCGACTAGCGGGAGGGCGGAATGAGCAGTTCTTC.

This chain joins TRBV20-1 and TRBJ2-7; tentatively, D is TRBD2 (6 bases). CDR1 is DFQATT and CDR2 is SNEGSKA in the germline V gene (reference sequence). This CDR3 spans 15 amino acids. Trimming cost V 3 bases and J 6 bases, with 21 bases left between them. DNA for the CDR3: TGCAGTGCTAGTGGGGGGTTTGGGGCTGCGAGCGAGCAGTACTTC. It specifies CSASGGFGAASEQYF.

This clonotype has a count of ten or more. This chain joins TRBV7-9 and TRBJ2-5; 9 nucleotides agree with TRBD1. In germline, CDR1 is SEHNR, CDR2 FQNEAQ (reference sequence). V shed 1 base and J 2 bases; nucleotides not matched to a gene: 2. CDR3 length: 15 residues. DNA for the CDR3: TGTGCCAGCAGCTTAGTTGGACAGGGGCAAGAGACCCAGTACTTC. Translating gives CASSLVGQGQETQYF.

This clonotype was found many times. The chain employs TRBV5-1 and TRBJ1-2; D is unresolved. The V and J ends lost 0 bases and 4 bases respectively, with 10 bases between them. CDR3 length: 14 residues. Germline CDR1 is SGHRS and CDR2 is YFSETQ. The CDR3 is CASSLVTGTYGYTF. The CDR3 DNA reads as TGCGCCAGCAGCTTGGTGACGGGAACCTATGGCTACACCTTC.

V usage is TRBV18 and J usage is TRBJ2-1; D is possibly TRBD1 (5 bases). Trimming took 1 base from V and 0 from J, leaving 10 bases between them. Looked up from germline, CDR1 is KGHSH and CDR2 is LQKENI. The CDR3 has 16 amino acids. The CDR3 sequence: CASSPRLGDSYNEQFF. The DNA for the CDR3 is TGTGCCAGCTCACCACGCCTAGGGGACTCCTACAATGAGCAGTTCTTC.

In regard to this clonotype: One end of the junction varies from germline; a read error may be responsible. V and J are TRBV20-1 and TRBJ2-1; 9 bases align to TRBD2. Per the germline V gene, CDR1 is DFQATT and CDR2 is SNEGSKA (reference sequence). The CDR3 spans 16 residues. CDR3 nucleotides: TGCTGTGCTAGAGATCTGACTAGCGGCTCCTACAATGAGCAGTTCTTC. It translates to CCARDLTSGSYNEQFF.

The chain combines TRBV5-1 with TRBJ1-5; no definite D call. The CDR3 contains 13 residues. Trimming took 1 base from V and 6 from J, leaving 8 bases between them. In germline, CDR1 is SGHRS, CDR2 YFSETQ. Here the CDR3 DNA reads TGCGCCAGCAGCTTGATGACGGGTCAGCCCCAGCATTTT. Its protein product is CASSLMTGQPQHF.

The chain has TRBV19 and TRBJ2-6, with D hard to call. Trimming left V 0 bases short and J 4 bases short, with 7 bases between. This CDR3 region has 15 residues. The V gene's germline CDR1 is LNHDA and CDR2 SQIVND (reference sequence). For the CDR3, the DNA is TGTGCCAGTAGTATAGAGGGGTTGGGGGCCAACGTCCTGACTTTC. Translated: CASSIEGLGANVLTF.

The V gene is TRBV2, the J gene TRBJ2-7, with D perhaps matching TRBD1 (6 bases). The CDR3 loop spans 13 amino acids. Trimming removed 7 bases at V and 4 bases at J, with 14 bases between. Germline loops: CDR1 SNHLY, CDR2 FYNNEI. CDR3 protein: CASTGRGLYEQYF. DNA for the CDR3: TGTGCCAGCACTGGCAGGGGATTATACGAGCAGTACTTC.

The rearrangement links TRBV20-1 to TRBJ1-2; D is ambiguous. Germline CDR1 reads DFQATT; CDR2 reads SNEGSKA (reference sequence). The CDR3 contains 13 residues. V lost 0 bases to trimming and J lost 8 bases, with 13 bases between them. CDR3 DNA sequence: TGCAGTGCTAGAGATCGTGACGGTTTGGGCTACACCTTC. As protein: CSARDRDGLGYTF.

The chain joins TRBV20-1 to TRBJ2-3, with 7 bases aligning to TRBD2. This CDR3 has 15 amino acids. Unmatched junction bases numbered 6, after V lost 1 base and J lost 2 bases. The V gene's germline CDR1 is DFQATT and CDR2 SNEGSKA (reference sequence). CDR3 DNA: TGCAGTGCTAGAGGTGGTAGCGGGTTCACAGATACGCAGTATTTT. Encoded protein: CSARGGSGFTDTQYF.

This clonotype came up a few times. CDR3 protein: CASSLVPAPETQYF. The DNA of the CDR3 is TGCGCCAGCAGCTTGGTTCCTGCCCCGGAGACCCAGTACTTC. The rearrangement links TRBV5-1 to TRBJ2-5; no clear D gene. Looked up from germline, CDR1 is SGHRS and CDR2 is YFSETQ. The CDR3 loop spans 14 amino acids. Trimming cost V 0 bases and J 5 bases, with 11 bases left between them.

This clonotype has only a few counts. The CDR3 nucleotides read TGTGCCAGCAGCGAAGGAGGCCTCCGGGGGATCGAGCAGTACTTC. Its translation is CASSEGGLRGIEQYF. The chain recombines TRBV7-2 with TRBJ2-7; a possible D gene is TRBD2 (6 bases). Germline CDR1 is SGHTA and CDR2 is FQGNSA. Trimming pared 5 bases from V and 6 bases from J, leaving 20 bases between. CDR3 length: 15 amino acids. Filled out from reference TRBV7-2 and TRBJ2-7, the complete variable domain reads GAGVSQSPSNKVTEKGKDVELRCDPISGHTALYWYRQSLGQGLEFLIYFQGNSAPDKSGLPSDRFSAERTGGSVSTLTIQRTQQEDSAVYLCASSEGGLRGIEQYFGPGTRLTVT.

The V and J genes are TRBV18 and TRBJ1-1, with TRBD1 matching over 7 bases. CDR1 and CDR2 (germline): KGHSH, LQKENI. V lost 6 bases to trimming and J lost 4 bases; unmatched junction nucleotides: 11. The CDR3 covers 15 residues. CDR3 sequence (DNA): TGTGCCAGCTCGCAAGAAGGGGGCGCGGGCACTGAAGCTTTCTTT. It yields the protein CASSQEGGAGTEAFF.

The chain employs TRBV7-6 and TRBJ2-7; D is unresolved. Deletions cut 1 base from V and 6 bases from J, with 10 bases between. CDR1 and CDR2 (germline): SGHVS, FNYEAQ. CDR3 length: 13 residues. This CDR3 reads CASSLGAWGEQYF. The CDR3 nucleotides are TGTGCCAGCAGCTTAGGGGCCTGGGGCGAGCAGTACTTC.

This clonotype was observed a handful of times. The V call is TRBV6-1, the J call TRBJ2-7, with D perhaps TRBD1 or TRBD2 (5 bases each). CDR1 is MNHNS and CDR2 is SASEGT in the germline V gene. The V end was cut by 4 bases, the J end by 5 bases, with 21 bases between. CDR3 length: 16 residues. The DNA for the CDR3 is TGTGCCAGCAGTGCCTCCCGGGACCCGGGAACGGACGAGCAGTACTTC. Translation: CASSASRDPGTDEQYF.

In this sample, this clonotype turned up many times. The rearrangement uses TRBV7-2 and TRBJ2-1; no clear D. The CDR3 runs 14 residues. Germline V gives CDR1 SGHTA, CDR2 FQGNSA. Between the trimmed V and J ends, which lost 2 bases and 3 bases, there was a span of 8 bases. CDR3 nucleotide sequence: TGTGCCAGCAGCTTAATTCAAGGCTACAATGAGCAGTTCTTC. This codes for CASSLIQGYNEQFF.

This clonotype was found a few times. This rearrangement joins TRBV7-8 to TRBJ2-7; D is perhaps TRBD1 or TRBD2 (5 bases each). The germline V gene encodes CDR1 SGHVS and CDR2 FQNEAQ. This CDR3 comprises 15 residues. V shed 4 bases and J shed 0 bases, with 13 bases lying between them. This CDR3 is CASSSRDGASYEQYF. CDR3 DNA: TGTGCCAGCAGCTCGAGGGACGGAGCCTCCTACGAGCAGTACTTC.

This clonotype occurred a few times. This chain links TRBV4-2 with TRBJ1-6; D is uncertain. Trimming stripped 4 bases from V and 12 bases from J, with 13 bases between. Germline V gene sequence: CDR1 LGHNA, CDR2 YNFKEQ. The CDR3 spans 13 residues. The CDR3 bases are TGTGCCAGCAGCCTAAGTCTGCGGGAACCCCTCCACTTT. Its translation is CASSLSLREPLHF.

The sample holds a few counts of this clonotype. In nucleotides, the CDR3 is TGCGCCAGCAGCGCCCAGTGGGGTAACACTGAAGCTTTCTTT. Translation: CASSAQWGNTEAFF. This chain uses TRBV4-3 with TRBJ1-1; D is unresolved. Trimming took off 5 bases at V and 2 bases at J, with 12 bases between the two ends. Germline assignment: CDR1 LGHNA and CDR2 YSLEER. The CDR3 loop spans 14 amino acids.

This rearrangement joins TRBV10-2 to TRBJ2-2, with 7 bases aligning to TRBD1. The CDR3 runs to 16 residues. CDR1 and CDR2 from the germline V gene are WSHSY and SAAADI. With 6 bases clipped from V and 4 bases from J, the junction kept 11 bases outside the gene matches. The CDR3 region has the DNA TGCGCCAGCAGCACAACTACAGGGGTCCTCACCGGGGAGCTGTTTTTT. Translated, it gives CASSTTTGVLTGELFF.

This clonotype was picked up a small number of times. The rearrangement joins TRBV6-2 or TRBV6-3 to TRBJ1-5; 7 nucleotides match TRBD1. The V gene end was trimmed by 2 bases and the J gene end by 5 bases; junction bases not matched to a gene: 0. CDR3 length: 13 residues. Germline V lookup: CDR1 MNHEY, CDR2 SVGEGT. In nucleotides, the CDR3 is TGTGCCAGCAGTTACACAGGGGATCAGCCCCAGCATTTT. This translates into CASSYTGDQPQHF.

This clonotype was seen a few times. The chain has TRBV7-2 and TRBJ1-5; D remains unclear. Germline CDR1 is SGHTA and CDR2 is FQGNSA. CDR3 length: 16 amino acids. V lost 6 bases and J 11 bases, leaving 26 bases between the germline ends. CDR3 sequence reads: CASSSDAGPRSGAQHF. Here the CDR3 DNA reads TGTGCCAGCAGTTCCGACGCGGGTCCCAGGTCTGGAGCCCAGCATTTT.

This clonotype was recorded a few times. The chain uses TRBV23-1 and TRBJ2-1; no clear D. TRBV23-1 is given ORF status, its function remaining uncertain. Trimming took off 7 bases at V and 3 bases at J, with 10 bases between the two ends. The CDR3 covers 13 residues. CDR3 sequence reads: CASNQRYYNEQFF. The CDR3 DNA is TGCGCCAGCAACCAGCGATACTACAATGAGCAGTTCTTC.

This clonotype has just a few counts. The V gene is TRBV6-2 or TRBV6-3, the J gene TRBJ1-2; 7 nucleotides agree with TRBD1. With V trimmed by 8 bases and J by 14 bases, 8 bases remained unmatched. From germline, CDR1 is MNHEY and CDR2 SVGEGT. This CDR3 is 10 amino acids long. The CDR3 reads CASGGTAQTF. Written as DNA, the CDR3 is TGTGCCAGCGGAGGGACAGCTCAAACCTTC.

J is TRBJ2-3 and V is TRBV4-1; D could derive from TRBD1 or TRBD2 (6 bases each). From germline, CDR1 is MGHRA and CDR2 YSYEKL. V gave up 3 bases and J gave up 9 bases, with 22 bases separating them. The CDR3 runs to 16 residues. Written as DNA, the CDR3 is TGCGCCAGCAGCCAGTCGGGACTCCCAGGGCAGGGGACGCAGTATTTT. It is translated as CASSQSGLPGQGTQYF.